The 26 T cell receptor beta chains reported below all come from one sample, sequenced in a study of regulatory T cells in long-lasting Graves disease. For TCR beta, libraries came from iRepertoire HTBI primers and Arm-PCR of CDR3 regions. TCRdb used MiXCR to reprocess the multiplex PCR reads, holding one entry per CDR3 protein. The data show approximately 540,000 distinct CDR3 sequences, 12% seen once. As to time point: newly diagnosed GD, antithyroid drugs for less than 3 months. Scientists built the TCR library using RNA that was extracted from PBMCs. The sample was also linked to a second study, of T cells in Graves' hyperthyroidism and ophthalmopathy.

Sequenced here: peripheral blood mononuclear cells (PBMCs), sampled at new diagnosis, from a patient treated with antithyroid drugs. The source of these receptors is a woman in her twenties or thirties with Graves disease.

This clonotype was observed at least ten times. This chain connects TRBV5-1 to TRBJ1-1, with D perhaps matching TRBD1 (5 bases). This CDR3 contains 14 residues. V was pared by 5 bases and J by 3 bases, with 14 bases between. Germline V gene lookup returns CDR1 SGHRS and CDR2 YFSETQ. The CDR3 coding sequence is TGCGCCAGCAGAAGGGGAGCGTGGGACACTGAAGCTTTCTTT. It encodes CASRRGAWDTEAFF.

CDR3 DNA: TGTGCCAGTAGTATAGTTAGAGGGGGCACTGAAGCTTTCTTT. Its translation: CASSIVRGGTEAFF. This chain connects TRBV19 to TRBJ1-1; weak D call: TRBD1 (6 bases). Germline V gene lookup returns CDR1 LNHDA and CDR2 SQIVND (reference sequence). V lost 1 base and J lost 4, with 10 bases in between. The CDR3 totals 14 residues.

In this sample, this clonotype turned up many times. The gene calls are TRBV2 and TRBJ2-5; the D gene is possibly TRBD1 (6 bases). In germline, CDR1 is SNHLY, CDR2 FYNNEI. The CDR3 has 14 residues. V was trimmed by 6 bases and J by 4 bases, leaving 15 bases between them. In DNA, the CDR3 is TGTGCCAGCAGCGGTCAGGGGTTGCGAGAGACCCAGTACTTC. Its protein is CASSGQGLRETQYF.

Worth noting for this clonotype: With a much larger clone just one base away, this may be a read error. A read error is likely, as this CDR3 ends without the conserved phenylalanine or tryptophan. The genes are TRBV6-2 or TRBV6-3 and TRBJ1-5, with a possible D match to TRBD1 (5 bases). Germline V CDR1 and CDR2: MNHEY, SVGEGT. V lost 2 bases, J lost 6 bases, and 14 bases lay in between. The CDR3 runs to 15 residues. The CDR3 nucleotides are TGTGCCAGCAGTTACCGTCTGGAGAGGGGTCAGCCCCAGCATTTA. Encoded protein: CASSYRLERGQPQHL.

This clonotype was seen ten or more times. This chain uses TRBV29-1 with TRBJ1-2, with D possibly being TRBD1 (5 bases). V was clipped by 6 bases and J by 3 bases, with 14 bases between them. CDR1 and CDR2 (germline): SQVTM, ANQGSEA. There are 13 residues in the CDR3. CDR3 DNA: TGCAGCGTCTGGGACCCCGAAGACTATGGCTACACCTTC. Its protein product is CSVWDPEDYGYTF.

This clonotype appeared a few times. The rearrangement uses TRBV20-1 and TRBJ2-4; 11 bases are shared with TRBD2. Germline CDR1 reads DFQATT; CDR2 reads SNEGSKA (reference sequence). This CDR3 region has 13 residues. The junction had 5 bases not matched to a gene; V was cut back by 6 bases and J by 7 bases. The CDR3 DNA reads TGCAGTGCCCGTATAGCGGGGGGGAACATTCAGTACTTC. Encoded protein: CSARIAGGNIQYF.

The J gene is TRBJ1-1, the V gene TRBV5-1; D unresolved. The V gene's germline CDR1 is SGHRS and CDR2 YFSETQ. CDR3 size: 13 residues. V gave up 0 bases and J gave up 5 bases, with 8 bases separating them. This CDR3 reads CASSLELGTEAFF. In DNA form, the CDR3 reads TGCGCCAGCAGCTTGGAATTGGGGACTGAAGCTTTCTTT.

V is TRBV20-1 and J is TRBJ2-3; D ambiguous. V was pared by 3 bases and J by 2 bases, with 18 bases between. Germline CDR1 and CDR2: DFQATT and SNEGSKA (reference sequence). CDR3 length: 16 residues. CDR3 loop: CSARPFSLGDTDTQYF. The CDR3 coding sequence is TGCAGTGCTAGGCCCTTTTCGCTCGGTGACACAGATACGCAGTATTTT.

This clonotype was detected ten times or more. The CDR3: CASSVRQGIEQFF. As DNA, the CDR3 is TGTGCCAGCAGCGTAAGACAGGGGATTGAGCAGTTCTTC. This sequence joins TRBV2 and TRBJ2-5, with 8 bases lining up with TRBD1. The end of the DNA is better explained by TRBJ2-1, so the J call may be wrong. The CDR3 extends over 13 amino acids. From germline, CDR1 is SNHLY and CDR2 FYNNEI.

Only a few counts were recorded for this clonotype. Written as DNA, the CDR3 is TGTGCCAGCAGTTACTCGCTAGCGGAACGCTACAATGAGCAGTTCTTC. It specifies CASSYSLAERYNEQFF. V and J are TRBV6-2 or TRBV6-3 and TRBJ2-1; 7 bases match TRBD2. CDR1 and CDR2 (germline): MNHEY, SVGEGT. With V trimmed by 0 bases and J by 3 bases, 5 bases remained unmatched. The CDR3 runs 16 residues.

In this sample, this clonotype turned up a few times. This rearrangement joins TRBV6-5 to TRBJ2-7; TRBD2 is a possible D gene (6 bases). Per the germline V gene, CDR1 is MNHEY and CDR2 is SVGAGI. The CDR3 has 14 residues. The V end was cut by 2 bases, the J end by 3 bases, with 11 bases between. The CDR3 sequence is CASSYAGSIYEQYF. CDR3 coding DNA: TGTGCCAGCAGTTACGCGGGATCTATCTACGAGCAGTACTTC.

This clonotype was recorded at least ten times. The chain is built from TRBV27 and TRBJ2-7; tentatively, D is TRBD2 (6 bases). V was cut by 3 bases and J by 0 bases, with 15 bases left in between. The CDR3 spans 16 residues. In germline, CDR1 is MNHEY, CDR2 SMNVEV (reference sequence). CDR3 sequence reads: CASSFRAWRDSYEQYF. The CDR3 nucleotides read TGTGCCAGCAGTTTCCGAGCGTGGAGGGACTCCTACGAGCAGTACTTC.

This clonotype was seen a handful of times. The rearrangement joins TRBV11-3 to TRBJ2-2; D perhaps matches TRBD2 (6 bases). The CDR3 length is 17 residues. Germline V gives CDR1 SGHNT, CDR2 YENEEA. V lost 5 bases, J lost 1 base, and 17 bases lay in between. The DNA of the CDR3 is TGTGCCAGCAGCCTGGGACTGTCGTCCCAGAACACCGGGGAGCTGTTTTTT. Its protein is CASSLGLSSQNTGELFF.

This clonotype appeared a few times. Here the CDR3 DNA reads TGTGCCAGCAGTTACGGTACTAGCGAGCAGTTCTTC. Protein: CASSYGTSEQFF. This chain connects TRBV6-5 to TRBJ2-1; possible D gene TRBD2, 6 bases. Germline V gene data show CDR1 as MNHEY and CDR2 as SVGAGI. Trimming removed 2 bases from V and 10 bases from J, with 9 bases in between. The length of the CDR3 is 12 residues.

This clonotype occurred many times. The chain links TRBV6-1 to TRBJ1-5; no definite D call. V was pared by 6 bases and J by 6 bases, with 15 bases between. Per the germline V gene, CDR1 is MNHNS and CDR2 is SASEGT. CDR3 length equals 14 residues. CDR3 bases: TGTGCCAGCAGGCCAGGAGGGAATCGTCAGCCCCAGCATTTT. Protein sequence: CASRPGGNRQPQHF.

This clonotype was seen a handful of times. The chain recombines TRBV28 with TRBJ2-7, with 9 bases that match TRBD2. This CDR3 contains 15 residues. J lost 0 bases, V lost 4 bases, and 4 bases had no gene match. CDR1 and CDR2 from the germline V gene are MDHEN and SYDVKM. This chain's CDR3 is CASSSLAGPSYEQYF. Here the CDR3 DNA reads TGTGCCAGCAGTTCCCTAGCGGGACCCTCCTACGAGCAGTACTTC.

Only a few counts were recorded for this clonotype. CDR3 in amino acids: CSAHERTSEQFF. For the CDR3, the DNA is TGCAGTGCCCATGAAAGGACTAGTGAGCAGTTCTTC. J is TRBJ2-1 and V is TRBV20-1, with 7 bases lining up with TRBD2. This CDR3 region has 12 residues. From germline, CDR1 is DFQATT and CDR2 SNEGSKA (reference sequence). The V segment lost 6 bases and the J segment 9 bases; nucleotides outside the gene matches: 8.

This clonotype was recorded at least ten times. This chain connects TRBV29-1 to TRBJ2-7; a weak D match, TRBD2 (5 bases). V was pared by 5 bases and J by 3 bases, with 8 bases between. Germline V gene lookup returns CDR1 SQVTM and CDR2 ANQGSEA. The CDR3 runs to 11 residues. The CDR3 loop reads CSVYGGYEQYF. In nucleotides, the CDR3 is TGCAGCGTTTACGGAGGCTACGAGCAGTACTTC.

This clonotype came up many times. V usage is TRBV19 and J usage is TRBJ2-1; 8 nucleotides agree with TRBD2. Per germline, CDR1 LNHDA and CDR2 SQIVND (reference sequence). CDR3 size: 13 residues. Germline trimming cut 8 bases from V and 7 bases from J; bases unmatched to any gene: 7. CDR3 DNA: TGTGCCAGTCGGTTGAGACTAGCGAATGAGCAGTTCTTC. Residues: CASRLRLANEQFF.

This clonotype was detected ten times or more. The V call is TRBV2, the J call TRBJ1-2, with D maybe TRBD1 (5 bases). Trimming pared 6 bases from V and 7 bases from J, leaving 9 bases between. The CDR3 runs 11 residues. The germline V gene encodes CDR1 SNHLY and CDR2 FYNNEI. For the CDR3, the DNA is TGTGCCAGCAGGGGGGTATTTGGCTACACCTTC. This sequence encodes CASRGVFGYTF.

This clonotype was picked up many times. This rearrangement joins TRBV12-3 or TRBV12-4 to TRBJ1-1; D uncertain. The ends were cut back, 6 bases at V and 0 bases at J, with 14 bases in the middle. The CDR3 is 15 amino acids. CDR3 DNA sequence: TGTGCCAGCAGCCCCGACATGAAACTGAACACTGAAGCTTTCTTT. Its protein is CASSPDMKLNTEAFF.

The sample holds a few counts of this clonotype. The chain uses TRBV6-9 and TRBJ2-1; D may be TRBD2 (5 bases). Trimming cost V 4 bases and J 4 bases, with 23 bases left between them. CDR3 length equals 18 residues. CDR1 and CDR2 from the germline V gene are MNHGY and SVAAGI. The CDR3 DNA follows: TGTGCCAGCAGTTCTTACTTTTCAGAAACTAGTGCGTACAATGAGCAGTTCTTC. This gives the protein CASSSYFSETSAYNEQFF.

The sample holds many counts of this clonotype. The V and J genes are TRBV24-1 and TRBJ1-5; D not resolved. CDR1 KGHDR and CDR2 SFDVKD come from the germline V gene. With 4 bases removed from V and 7 bases from J, the gap between germline ends came to 13 bases. CDR3 length equals 14 residues. The CDR3 region has the DNA TGTGCCACCAGTGACCACCTAGCGCGGCAGCCCCAGCATTTT. Translating it yields CATSDHLARQPQHF.

V and J are TRBV5-1 and TRBJ2-1; D might be TRBD1 or TRBD2, each matching 7 bases. The CDR3 has 14 residues. Germline V lookup: CDR1 SGHRS, CDR2 YFSETQ. Trimming removed 4 bases from V and 9 bases from J, with 17 bases in between. CDR3 residues: CASSPQGGMGEQFF. CDR3 DNA sequence: TGCGCCAGCAGCCCCCAGGGGGGGATGGGTGAGCAGTTCTTC.

This clonotype was observed at least ten times. The rearrangement joins TRBV24-1 to TRBJ2-2, with D possibly being TRBD1 (6 bases). V lost 3 bases, J lost 4 bases, and 11 bases lay in between. This CDR3 has 15 amino acids. Germline CDR1 reads KGHDR; CDR2 reads SFDVKD. The CDR3 sequence is CATSDPTGLTGELFF. The CDR3 nucleotides read TGTGCCACCAGTGATCCAACAGGGCTCACCGGGGAGCTGTTTTTT.

This rearrangement joins TRBV19 to TRBJ1-5; a possible D gene is TRBD1 (6 bases). The V gene lost 8 bases and the J gene lost 5 bases, with 13 bases spanning the gap. Per germline, CDR1 LNHDA and CDR2 SQIVND (reference sequence). The CDR3 has 13 amino acids. CDR3 sequence (DNA): TGTGCCAGTGGATACCAGGGGCATCAGCCCCAGCATTTT. As protein: CASGYQGHQPQHF. The whole variable domain, filled in from reference TRBV19 and TRBJ1-5, reads DGGITQSPKYLFRKEGQNVTLSCEQNLNHDAMYWYRQDPGQGLRLIYYSQIVNDFQKGDIAEGYSVSREKKESFPLTVTSAQKNPTAFYLCASGYQGHQPQHFGDGTRLSIL.